This TCR beta chain was sequenced in a study of CD8 T cells in Susac syndrome (dated by TCRdb to about 2019). Study-level background: The study used repertoire sequencing to test whether antigen drove CD8+ T cell activation and differentiation in Susac syndrome. The study compared CD8+ T cell repertoire clonality among about a dozen healthy donors, some 14 Susac syndrome patients and fewer than 19 multiple sclerosis patients. The study at large found these results: The number of individuals in the TCR sequencing and HLA analysis was acknowledged as relatively small.

About this clonotype itself: Its antigen remains unidentified. Base quality data are lacking; no much larger clone is found one base away.

High-throughput TCR beta sequencing profiled peripheral blood CD8+ and CD4+ T cells from healthy donors, Susac syndrome patients and multiple sclerosis patients. Treatment-naive patients with stable or active relapsing-remitting disease fulfilling revised McDonald criteria were used as multiple sclerosis controls. Bulk CD8+ and CD4+ T cells were purified by magnetic negative isolation, whereas CD8+ TEMRA cells were enriched by FACS. Blood was drawn into EDTA tubes, processed within 24 hours, and PBMCs were isolated by density gradient centrifugation. PBMCs intended for TCR sequencing were cryopreserved in liquid nitrogen and were subsequently thawed in a 37 degrees C water bath. The sorted or isolated CD4+, CD8+ and CD8+ TEMRA cells had a purity of 90% or higher. RNA was extracted with the RNeasy kit and roughly 0.5 to 1 ug was reverse transcribed using random hexamers. The immunoSEQ multiplex PCR assay, which covers 54 Vbeta and 13 Jbeta segments, was used to amplify TCR beta CDR3 regions. PCR amplification bias was corrected using a synthetic template baseline for primer optimization and computational correction. In the authors' own workflow: Reads were annotated to V, D and J genes per IMGT and analyzed with immunoSEQ Analyzer, keeping only productive sequences. Clonality was calculated as one minus the Shannon entropy normalized by log2 of the number of productive unique sequences. For each patient and control, public and private clones were evaluated within the 100 most prevalent clones. Clones were defined as Susac-specific if absent from the healthy and MS cohorts, from under 1,200 published viral clones and from other ImmuneACCESS disease sequences. TCRdb passed the public sequencing reads through fastp at Q25 and MiXCR, retaining productive beta sequences. Rows matching on CDR3 protein sequence are summarized as one entry with the most common DNA and genes. The V and J calls reflect TCRdb's pipeline rather than the authors' work. This sample is represented by tens of thousands of distinct CDR3 sequences; roughly nine tenths of them were singletons. Just over 0.5% of the sample is in the top ten clones.

The germline V end is reduced by 4 bases and the J end by 3 bases; junction bases left unmatched: 8. The CDR3 has 15 amino acids, counting the end cysteine and phenylalanine. Kept here is only the CDR3 DNA, which spans 45 bases and is read in frame from base 1. According to the germline V gene, CDR1 reads MGHRA and CDR2 reads YSYEKL. The receptor was derived from a human donor with multiple sclerosis. Recombination joined TRBV4-1 with TRBJ1-1; 7 nucleotides in the junction match TRBD1. Sequencing was performed on CD8+ T cells from PBMCs. The CDR3 region reads CASSPPTGTHTEAFF. The DNA sequence is as follows: TGCGCCAGCAGCCCTCCGACAGGGACGCACACTGAAGCTTTCTTT.